Listed here is a single T cell receptor beta chain. Antigen specificity is unknown. Deep level was the assay's run setting. How the authors handled the data: Without quality scores, immunoSEQ junctional reads could not be filtered like full-length reads. Data came from immunoSEQ multiplex PCR; TCRdb stores just in-frame clones and leaves some out. V and J calls and clone size are copied from that table; D and trimming were computed from the DNA. The sample has about 2,500,000 clones, more than 80% seen once. Germline lookup yields CDR1 SGHRS and CDR2 YFSETQ. The CDR3 is 17 residues long. Trimming removed 0 bases at V and 4 bases at J, with 16 bases between. The record originates from a study of shared clonotypes between healthy human individuals. Whole-study context: CD8 memory received one plate per donor, CD8 naive two, CD4 memory three and CD4 naive three. Points from the study as a whole: Relative to their counterparts shared across all four donors, non-shared clonotypes exhibited diminished generation probabilities.

The origin of this receptor is a man in his late teens or twenties in good health. Sequences were obtained from naive CD4+ T cells sorted from blood. Sample subset: CD45RA+ positively selected. The chain joins TRBV5-1 to TRBJ2-2; D possibly corresponds to TRBD2 (6 bases). The CDR3: CASSLVPGRSGTGELFF. CDR3 nucleotides: TGCGCCAGCAGCTTGGTGCCCGGGAGATCTGGCACCGGGGAGCTGTTTTTT.